This is a list of T cell receptor beta chains from one sample in a study of PD-1 blockade in classical Hodgkin lymphoma. Clones were sequenced by immunoSEQ multiplex PCR, and TCRdb holds only the in-frame ones, with some missing. The repertoire holds some 23,000 clones, with 91% as singletons. Sequenced: CD4+ T cells from blood. These receptors came from a human donor with classical Hodgkin lymphoma. CDR3s include the opening cysteine and the closing phenylalanine or tryptophan. Each record gives: clone size, J gene, V gene, D gene, CDR3 protein, CDR3 DNA. The D gene is left open where the match is weak. Not every row has a clone size; where given, it reads once, few, many or a size class.

NA	TRBJ2-2	TRBV7-2	NA	CASSLTGKANTGELFF	TGTGCCAGCAGCTTAACTGGGAAAGCGAACACCGGGGAGCTGTTTTTT
NA	TRBJ1-2	TRBV7-9	NA	CASSLADGGSGYTF	TGTGCCAGCAGCTTAGCGGACGGGGGCTCTGGCTACACCTTC
NA	TRBJ2-2	TRBV13	TRBD2	CASSEVRGVLTGELFF	TGTGCCAGCAGCGAAGTACGGGGGGTTCTCACCGGGGAGCTGTTTTTT
NA	TRBJ2-7	TRBV6-5	TRBD2	CASSPQAGESYEQYF	TGTGCCAGCAGTCCTCAAGCGGGGGAATCCTACGAGCAGTACTTC
NA	TRBJ2-3	TRBV10-3	TRBD2	CAISRSGGSTDTQYF	TGTGCCATCAGTCGAAGCGGGGGAAGCACAGATACGCAGTATTTT
few	TRBJ2-2	TRBV18	NA	CASLNTAGTPNTGELFF	TGTGCCAGCTTAAACACTGCCGGGACTCCGAACACCGGGGAGCTGTTTTTT
NA	TRBJ2-3	TRBV6-6	NA	CASSPRDSTDTQYF	TGTGCCAGCAGCCCTAGGGACAGCACAGATACGCAGTATTTT
NA	TRBJ2-1	TRBV10-3	TRBD2	CAVLEGTRINEQFF	TGTGCCGTCTTAGAAGGGACTAGGATCAATGAGCAGTTCTTC
few	TRBJ1-2	TRBV29-1	TRBD1	CSVLGQGVRGYTF	TGCAGCGTCCTGGGACAGGGAGTAAGGGGCTACACCTTC
NA	TRBJ2-3	TRBV18	TRBD2	CASSPSGGTDTQYF	TGTGCCAGCTCACCTAGCGGGGGCACAGATACGCAGTATTTT
NA	TRBJ2-5	TRBV7-6	TRBD2	CASSLNGGGVGTQYF	TGTGCCAGCAGCTTAAACGGGGGGGGAGTAGGGACCCAGTACTTC
NA	TRBJ2-5	TRBV5-4	TRBD2	CASSQPLAGGKETQYF	TGTGCCAGCAGTCAGCCTCTAGCGGGGGGGAAAGAGACCCAGTACTTC
NA	TRBJ2-5	TRBV6-6	TRBD2	CASRRGLAIGETQYF	TGTGCCAGCAGACGGGGACTAGCGATTGGAGAGACCCAGTACTTC
NA	TRBJ2-7	TRBV7-6	TRBD1	CASSFGTGGEQYF	TGTGCCAGCAGCTTTGGGACAGGGGGCGAGCAGTACTTC
NA	TRBJ2-7	TRBV18	TRBD1	CASSPGQGLSYEQYF	TGTGCCAGCTCCCCCGGACAGGGCCTATCCTACGAGCAGTACTTC
once	TRBJ2-7	TRBV5-1	TRBD1	CASSYRGDYEQYF	TGCGCCAGCAGTTACAGGGGGGATTACGAGCAGTACTTC
few	TRBJ1-5	TRBV7-2	TRBD1	CASSLGTVNQPQHF	TGTGCCAGCAGCCTCGGGACAGTCAATCAGCCCCAGCATTTT
few	TRBJ1-2	TRBV4-1	NA	CASSQEGRVYGYTF	TGCGCCAGCAGCCAAGAAGGCAGAGTCTATGGCTACACCTTC
few	TRBJ1-5	TRBV6-6	NA	CASSYETLQHF	TGTGCCAGCAGTTACGAAACACTCCAGCATTTT
NA	TRBJ1-2	TRBV11-2	NA	CASSQVVHSTERSQGYTF	TGTGCCAGCAGCCAAGTGGTACATAGCACAGAAAGATCTCAAGGCTACACCTTC
once	TRBJ1-4	TRBV7-9	NA	CATYPGRTNEKLFF	TGTGCCACATACCCGGGACGGACTAATGAAAAACTGTTTTTT
NA	TRBJ1-6	TRBV5-8	TRBD1	CASSSDRVSPLHF	TGTGCCAGCAGCTCTGACAGGGTATCACCCCTCCACTTT
NA	TRBJ2-3	TRBV7-2	NA	CASSLIMPSVSTDTQYF	TGTGCCAGCAGCTTAATCATGCCGTCAGTCAGCACAGATACGCAGTATTTT
NA	TRBJ1-1	TRBV7-9	TRBD1	CASSPRDLTGGMNTEAFF	TGTGCCAGCAGCCCGAGGGATTTAACAGGGGGAATGAACACTGAAGCTTTCTTT
NA	TRBJ2-5	TRBV9	TRBD2	CASSTGLAEETQYF	TGTGCCAGCAGCACCGGACTAGCGGAAGAGACCCAGTACTTC
once	TRBJ1-2	TRBV30	NA	CAWSVRQDRYTF	TGTGCCTGGAGTGTACGACAGGACCGCTACACCTTC
NA	TRBJ1-5	TRBV19	TRBD1	CASSIPGQGSNQPQHF	TGTGCCAGTAGTATACCGGGACAGGGAAGCAATCAGCCCCAGCATTTT
NA	TRBJ2-5	TRBV5-8	TRBD1	CASSALYRGMGTQYF	TGTGCCAGCAGCGCACTCTACAGGGGAATGGGGACCCAGTACTTC
NA	TRBJ2-5	TRBV5-1	TRBD2	CASSLGSGGQETQYF	TGCGCCAGCAGCTTGGGATCCGGGGGGCAAGAGACCCAGTACTTC
NA	TRBJ2-7	TRBV29-1	TRBD2	CSVDFPGTSGPYEQYF	TGCAGCGTTGATTTCCCCGGGACTAGCGGCCCCTACGAGCAGTACTTC
NA	TRBJ1-5	TRBV11-3	NA	CASSLPHPQGRNQPQHF	TGTGCCAGCAGCTTGCCTCACCCCCAGGGGCGGAATCAGCCCCAGCATTTT
NA	TRBJ2-3	TRBV28	TRBD1	CASSPGTAVDTQYF	TGTGCCAGCAGTCCCGGGACAGCCGTTGATACGCAGTATTTT
NA	TRBJ2-3	TRBV4-3	NA	CASSQDAPTSGTTDTQYF	TGCGCCAGCAGCCAAGATGCCCCGACTAGTGGTACGACAGATACGCAGTATTTT
NA	TRBJ1-4	TRBV5-6	NA	CASSLAGGATNEKLFF	TGTGCCAGCAGCTTGGCGGGGGGCGCGACTAATGAAAAACTGTTTTTT
NA	TRBJ2-7	TRBV19	NA	CASSSFGGLYEQYF	TGTGCCAGTAGTTCTTTTGGGGGGCTATACGAGCAGTACTTC